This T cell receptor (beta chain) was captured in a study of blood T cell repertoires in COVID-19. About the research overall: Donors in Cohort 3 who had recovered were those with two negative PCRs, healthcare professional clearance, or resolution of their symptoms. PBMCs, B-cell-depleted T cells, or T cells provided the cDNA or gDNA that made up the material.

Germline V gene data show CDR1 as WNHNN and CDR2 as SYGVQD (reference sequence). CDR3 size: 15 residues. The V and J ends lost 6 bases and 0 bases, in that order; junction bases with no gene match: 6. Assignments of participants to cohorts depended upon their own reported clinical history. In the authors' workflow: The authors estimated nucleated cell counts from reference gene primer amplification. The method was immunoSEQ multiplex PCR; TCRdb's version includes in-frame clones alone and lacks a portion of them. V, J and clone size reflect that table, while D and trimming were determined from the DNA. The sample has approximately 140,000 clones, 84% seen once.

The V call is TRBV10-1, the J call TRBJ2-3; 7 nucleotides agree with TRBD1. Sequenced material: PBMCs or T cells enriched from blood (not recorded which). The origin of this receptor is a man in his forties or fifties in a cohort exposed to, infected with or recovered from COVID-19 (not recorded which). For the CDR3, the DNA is TGCGCCAGCAGCCCTGGGACAGAAAGCACAGATACGCAGTATTTT. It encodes CASSPGTESTDTQYF.